This T cell receptor beta chain comes out of a study of blood T cell repertoires in COVID-19. Whole-study context: Some COVID-19 samples were acute and others convalescent; all came from the United States, Italy and Spain. T cells, B-cell-depleted T cells, or PBMCs provided the cDNA or gDNA that served as material.

In the source study's methods: Counts of nucleated cells, estimated from reference gene primer amplification, were obtained. The protocol was immunoSEQ multiplex PCR, while the TCRdb copy is restricted to in-frame clones and leaves out a portion. The DNA gave D and trimming, while V, J and clone size come from that table. In the table there are around 62,000 clones, approximately 85% of which are singletons. Trimming removed 5 bases at V and 7 bases at J, with 14 bases between. The germline gives CDR1 SEHNR, CDR2 FQNEAQ (reference sequence). The CDR3 contains 13 residues. What was sequenced was peripheral blood. J is TRBJ2-5 and V is TRBV7-9, with D possibly being TRBD2 (6 bases). This clonotype originated in a man aged 45-60 years with acute or convalescent COVID-19. CDR3 sequence reads: CASSPGLEGTQYF. CDR3 DNA sequence: TGTGCCAGCAGCCCAGGGCTGGAGGGGACCCAGTACTTC.